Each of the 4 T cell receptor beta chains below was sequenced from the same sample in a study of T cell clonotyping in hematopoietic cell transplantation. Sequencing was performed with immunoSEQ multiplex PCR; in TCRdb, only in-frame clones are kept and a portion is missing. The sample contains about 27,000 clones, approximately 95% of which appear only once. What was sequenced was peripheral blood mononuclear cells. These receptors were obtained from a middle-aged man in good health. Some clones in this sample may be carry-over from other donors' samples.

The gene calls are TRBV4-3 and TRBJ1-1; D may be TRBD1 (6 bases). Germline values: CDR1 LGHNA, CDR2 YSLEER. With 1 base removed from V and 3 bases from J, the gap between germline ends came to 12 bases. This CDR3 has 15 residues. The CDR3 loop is CASSQVRGSYTEAFF. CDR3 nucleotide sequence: TGCGCCAGCAGCCAAGTTAGGGGGTCTTACACTGAAGCTTTCTTT.

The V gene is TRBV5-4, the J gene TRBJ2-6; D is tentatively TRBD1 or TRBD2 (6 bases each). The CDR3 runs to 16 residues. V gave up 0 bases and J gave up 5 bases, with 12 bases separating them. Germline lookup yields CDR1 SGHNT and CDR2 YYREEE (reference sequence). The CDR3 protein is CASSLEGGTRANVLTF. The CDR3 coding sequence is TGTGCCAGCAGCTTGGAGGGGGGCACTAGGGCCAACGTCCTGACTTTC. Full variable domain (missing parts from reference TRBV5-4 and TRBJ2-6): ETGVTQSPTHLIKTRGQQVTLRCSSQSGHNTVSWYQQALGQGPQFIFQYYREEENGRGNFPPRFSGLQFPNYSSELNVNALELDDSALYLCASSLEGGTRANVLTFGAGSRLTVL.

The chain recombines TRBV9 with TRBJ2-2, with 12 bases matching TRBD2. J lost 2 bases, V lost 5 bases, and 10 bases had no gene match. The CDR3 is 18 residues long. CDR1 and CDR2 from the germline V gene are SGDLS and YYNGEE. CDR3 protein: CASRGGLAGGLNTGELFF. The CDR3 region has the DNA TGTGCCAGCAGGGGAGGGCTAGCGGGGGGGCTTAACACCGGGGAGCTGTTTTTT.

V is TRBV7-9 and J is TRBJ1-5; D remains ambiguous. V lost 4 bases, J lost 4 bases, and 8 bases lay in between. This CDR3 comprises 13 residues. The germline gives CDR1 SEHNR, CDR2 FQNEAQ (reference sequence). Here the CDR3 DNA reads TGTGCCAGCAGCTCTACGGGGAATCAGCCCCAGCATTTT. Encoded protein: CASSSTGNQPQHF. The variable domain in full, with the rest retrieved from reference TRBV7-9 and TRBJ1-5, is DTGVSQNPRHKITKRGQNVTFRCDPISEHNRLYWYRQTLGQGPEFLTYFQNEAQLEKSRLLSDRFSAERPKGSFSTLEIQRTEQGDSAMYLCASSSTGNQPQHFGDGTRLSIL.